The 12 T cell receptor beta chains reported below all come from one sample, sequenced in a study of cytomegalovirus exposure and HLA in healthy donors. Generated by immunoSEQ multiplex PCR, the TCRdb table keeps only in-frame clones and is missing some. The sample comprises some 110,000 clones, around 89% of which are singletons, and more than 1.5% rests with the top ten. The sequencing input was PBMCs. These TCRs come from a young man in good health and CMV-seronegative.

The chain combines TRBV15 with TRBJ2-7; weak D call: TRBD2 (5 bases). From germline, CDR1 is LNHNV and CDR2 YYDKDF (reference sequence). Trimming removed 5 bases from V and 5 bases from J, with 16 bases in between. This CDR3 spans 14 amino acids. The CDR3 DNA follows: TGTGCCACCAGCCTAAGATCTAGCTTCCACGAGCAGTACTTC. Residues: CATSLRSSFHEQYF.

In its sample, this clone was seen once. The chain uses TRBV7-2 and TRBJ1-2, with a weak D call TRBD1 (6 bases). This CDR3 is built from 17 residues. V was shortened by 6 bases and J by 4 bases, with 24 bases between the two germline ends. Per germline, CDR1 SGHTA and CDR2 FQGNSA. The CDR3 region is CASRKEPTGGLGYGYTF. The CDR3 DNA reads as TGTGCCAGCAGAAAAGAACCGACAGGCGGGCTTGGCTATGGCTACACCTTC.

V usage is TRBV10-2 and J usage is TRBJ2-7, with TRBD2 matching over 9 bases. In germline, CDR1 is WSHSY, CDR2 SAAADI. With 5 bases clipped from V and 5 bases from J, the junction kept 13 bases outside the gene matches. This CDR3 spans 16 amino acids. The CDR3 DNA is TGCGCCAGCAGTAGTCTGTACCTAGCGGGAAGGGACGAGCAGTACTTC. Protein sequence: CASSSLYLAGRDEQYF.

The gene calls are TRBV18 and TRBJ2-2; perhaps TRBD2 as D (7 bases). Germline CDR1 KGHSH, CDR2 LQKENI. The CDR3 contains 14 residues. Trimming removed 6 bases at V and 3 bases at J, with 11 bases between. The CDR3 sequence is CASSRGAYTGELFF. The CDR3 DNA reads TGTGCCAGCTCTCGGGGGGCTTACACCGGGGAGCTGTTTTTT.

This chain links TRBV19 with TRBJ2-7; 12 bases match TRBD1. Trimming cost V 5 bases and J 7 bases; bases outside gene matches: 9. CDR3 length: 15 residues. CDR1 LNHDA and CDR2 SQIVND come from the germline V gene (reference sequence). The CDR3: CASSLGQGAWVEQYF. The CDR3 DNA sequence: TGTGCCAGTAGTTTGGGACAGGGGGCGTGGGTTGAGCAGTACTTC.

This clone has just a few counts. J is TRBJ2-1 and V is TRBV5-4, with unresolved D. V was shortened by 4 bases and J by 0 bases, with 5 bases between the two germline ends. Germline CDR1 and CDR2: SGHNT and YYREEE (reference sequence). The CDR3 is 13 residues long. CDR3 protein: CASSPSSYNEQFF. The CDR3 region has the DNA TGTGCCAGCAGCCCGAGCTCCTACAATGAGCAGTTCTTC.

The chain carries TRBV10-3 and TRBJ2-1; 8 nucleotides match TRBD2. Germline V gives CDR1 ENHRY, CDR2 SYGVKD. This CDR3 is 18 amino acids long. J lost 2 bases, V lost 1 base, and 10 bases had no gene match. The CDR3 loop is CAISELNRGGGPYNEQFF. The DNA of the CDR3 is TGTGCCATCAGTGAGTTGAACCGGGGGGGAGGGCCCTACAATGAGCAGTTCTTC.

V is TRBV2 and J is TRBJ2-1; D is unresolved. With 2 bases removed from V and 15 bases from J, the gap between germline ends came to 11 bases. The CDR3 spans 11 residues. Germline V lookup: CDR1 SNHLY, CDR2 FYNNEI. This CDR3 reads CASSETKIAFF. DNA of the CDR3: TGTGCCAGCAGTGAAACCAAGATAGCGTTCTTC.

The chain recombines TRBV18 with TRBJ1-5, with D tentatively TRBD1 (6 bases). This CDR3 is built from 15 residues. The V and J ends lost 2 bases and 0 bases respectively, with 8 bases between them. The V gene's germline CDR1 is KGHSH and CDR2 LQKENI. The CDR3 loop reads CASSPDRISNQPQHF. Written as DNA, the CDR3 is TGTGCCAGCTCACCAGACAGGATTAGCAATCAGCCCCAGCATTTT.

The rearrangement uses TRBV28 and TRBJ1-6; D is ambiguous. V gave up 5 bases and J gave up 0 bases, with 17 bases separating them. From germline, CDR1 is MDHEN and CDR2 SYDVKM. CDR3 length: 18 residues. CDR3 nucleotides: TGTGCCAGCAGTATTGACTCAGTGACGAGCTCCTATAATTCACCCCTCCACTTT. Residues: CASSIDSVTSSYNSPLHF.

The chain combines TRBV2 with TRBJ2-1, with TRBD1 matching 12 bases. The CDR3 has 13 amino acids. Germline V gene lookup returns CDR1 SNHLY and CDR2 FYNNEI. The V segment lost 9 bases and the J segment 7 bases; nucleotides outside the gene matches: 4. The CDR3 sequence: CARGQGARNEQFF. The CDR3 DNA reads TGTGCCAGGGGACAGGGGGCGAGGAATGAGCAGTTCTTC.

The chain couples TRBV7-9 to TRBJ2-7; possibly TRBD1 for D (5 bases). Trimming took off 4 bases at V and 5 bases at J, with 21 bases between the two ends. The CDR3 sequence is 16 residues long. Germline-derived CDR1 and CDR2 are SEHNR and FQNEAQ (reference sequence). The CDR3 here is CASSSFKDTHLHEQYF. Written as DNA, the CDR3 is TGTGCCAGCAGCTCGTTCAAGGACACCCATCTCCACGAGCAGTACTTC.